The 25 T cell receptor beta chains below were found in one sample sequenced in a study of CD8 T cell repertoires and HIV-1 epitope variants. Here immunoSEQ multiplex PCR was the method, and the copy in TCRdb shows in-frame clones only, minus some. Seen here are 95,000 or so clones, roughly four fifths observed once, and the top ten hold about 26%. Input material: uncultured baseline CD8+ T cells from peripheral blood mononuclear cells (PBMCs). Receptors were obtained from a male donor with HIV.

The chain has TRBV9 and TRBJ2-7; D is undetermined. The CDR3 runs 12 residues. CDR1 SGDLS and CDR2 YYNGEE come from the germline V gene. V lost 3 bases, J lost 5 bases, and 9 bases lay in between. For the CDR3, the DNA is TGTGCCAGCAGCGCAGACCTGGACGAGCAGTACTTC. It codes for CASSADLDEQYF.

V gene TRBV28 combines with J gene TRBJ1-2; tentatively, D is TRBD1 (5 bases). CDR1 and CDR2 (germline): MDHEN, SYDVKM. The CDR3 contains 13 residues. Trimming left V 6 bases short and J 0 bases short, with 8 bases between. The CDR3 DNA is TGTGCCAGCAGGGACACCTCTAACTATGGCTACACCTTC. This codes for CASRDTSNYGYTF.

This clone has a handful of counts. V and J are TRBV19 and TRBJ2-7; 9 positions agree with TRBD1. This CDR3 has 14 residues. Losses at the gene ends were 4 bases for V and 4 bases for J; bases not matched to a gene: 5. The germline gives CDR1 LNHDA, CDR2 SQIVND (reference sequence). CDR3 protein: CASSRGQGWYEQYF. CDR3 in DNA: TGTGCCAGTAGTAGAGGACAGGGGTGGTACGAGCAGTACTTC. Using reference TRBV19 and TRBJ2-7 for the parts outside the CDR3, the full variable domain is DGGITQSPKYLFRKEGQNVTLSCEQNLNHDAMYWYRQDPGQGLRLIYYSQIVNDFQKGDIAEGYSVSREKKESFPLTVTSAQKNPTAFYLCASSRGQGWYEQYFGPGTRLTVT.

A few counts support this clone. The CDR3: CASSATGLTEAFF. For the CDR3, the DNA is TGTGCCAGCAGTGCAACAGGGCTGACTGAAGCTTTCTTT. The V gene is TRBV6-1, the J gene TRBJ1-1; D is perhaps TRBD1 (6 bases). Per germline, CDR1 MNHNS and CDR2 SASEGT. V lost 4 bases and J lost 5, with 11 bases in between. This CDR3 has 13 amino acids.

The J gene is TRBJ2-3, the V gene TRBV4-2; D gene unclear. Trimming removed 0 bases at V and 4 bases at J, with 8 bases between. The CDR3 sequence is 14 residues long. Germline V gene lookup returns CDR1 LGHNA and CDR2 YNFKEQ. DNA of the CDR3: TGTGCCAGCAGCCAAGATATAATGGCAGATACGCAGTATTTT. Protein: CASSQDIMADTQYF.

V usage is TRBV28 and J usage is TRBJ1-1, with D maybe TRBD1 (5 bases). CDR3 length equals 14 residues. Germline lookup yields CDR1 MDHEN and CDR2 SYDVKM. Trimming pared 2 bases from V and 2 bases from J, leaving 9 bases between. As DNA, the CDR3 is TGTGCCAGCAGTTTAGGGGGGGGTAACACTGAAGCTTTCTTT. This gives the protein CASSLGGGNTEAFF.

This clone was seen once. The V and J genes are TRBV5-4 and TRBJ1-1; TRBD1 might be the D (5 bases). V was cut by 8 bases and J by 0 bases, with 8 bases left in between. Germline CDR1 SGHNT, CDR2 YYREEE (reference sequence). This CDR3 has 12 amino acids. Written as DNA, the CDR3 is TGTGCCAGTGGACAAATGAACACTGAAGCTTTCTTT. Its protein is CASGQMNTEAFF.

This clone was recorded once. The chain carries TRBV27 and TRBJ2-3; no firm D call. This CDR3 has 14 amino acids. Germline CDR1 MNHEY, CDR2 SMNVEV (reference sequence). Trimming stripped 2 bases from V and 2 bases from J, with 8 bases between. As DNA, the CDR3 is TGTGCCAGCAGTTTAGGCGTATACACAGATACGCAGTATTTT. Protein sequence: CASSLGVYTDTQYF.

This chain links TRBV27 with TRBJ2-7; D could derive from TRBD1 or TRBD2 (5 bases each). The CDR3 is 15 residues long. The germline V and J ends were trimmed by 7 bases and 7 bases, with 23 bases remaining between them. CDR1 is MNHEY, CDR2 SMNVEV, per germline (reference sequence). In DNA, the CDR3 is TGTGCCAGCACTATGACACCGGGACGGGCGTTGGAGCAGTACTTC. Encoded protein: CASTMTPGRALEQYF.

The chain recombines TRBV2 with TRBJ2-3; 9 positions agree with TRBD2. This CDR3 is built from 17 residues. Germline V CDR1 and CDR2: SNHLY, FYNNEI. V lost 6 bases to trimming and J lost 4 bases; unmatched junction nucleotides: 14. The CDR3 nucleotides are TGTGCCAGCAGATCTAGCTTGCGGGGGGGCCAAGCAGATACGCAGTATTTT. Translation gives CASRSSLRGGQADTQYF.

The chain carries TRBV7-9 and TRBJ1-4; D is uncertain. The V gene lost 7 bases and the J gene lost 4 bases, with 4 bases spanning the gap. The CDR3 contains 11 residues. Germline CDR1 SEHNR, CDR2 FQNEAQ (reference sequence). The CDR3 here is CASTFNEKLFF. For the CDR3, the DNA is TGTGCCAGCACCTTTAATGAAAAACTGTTTTTT.

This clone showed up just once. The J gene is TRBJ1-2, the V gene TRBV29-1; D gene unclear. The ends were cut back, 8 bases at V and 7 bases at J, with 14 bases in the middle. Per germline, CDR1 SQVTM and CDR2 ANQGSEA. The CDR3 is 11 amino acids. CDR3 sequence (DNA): TGCAGCATTGGGCCTTCGGGTGGCTACACCTTC. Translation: CSIGPSGGYTF. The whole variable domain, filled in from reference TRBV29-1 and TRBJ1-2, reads SAVISQKPSRDICQRGTSLTIQCQVDSQVTMMFWYRQQPGQSLTLIATANQGSEATYESGFVIDKFPISRPNLTFSTLTVSNMSPEDSSIYLCSIGPSGGYTFGSGTRLTVV.

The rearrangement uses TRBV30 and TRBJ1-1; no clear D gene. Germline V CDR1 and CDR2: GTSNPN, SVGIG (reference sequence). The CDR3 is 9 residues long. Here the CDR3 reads CAVNTEAFF. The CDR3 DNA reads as TGTGCTGTGAACACTGAAGCTTTCTTT.

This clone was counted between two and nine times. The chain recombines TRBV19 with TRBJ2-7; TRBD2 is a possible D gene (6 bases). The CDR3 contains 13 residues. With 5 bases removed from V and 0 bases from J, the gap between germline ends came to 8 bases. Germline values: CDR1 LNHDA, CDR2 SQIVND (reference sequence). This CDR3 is CASSREHSYEQYF. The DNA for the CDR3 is TGTGCCAGTAGTCGGGAGCACTCCTACGAGCAGTACTTC.

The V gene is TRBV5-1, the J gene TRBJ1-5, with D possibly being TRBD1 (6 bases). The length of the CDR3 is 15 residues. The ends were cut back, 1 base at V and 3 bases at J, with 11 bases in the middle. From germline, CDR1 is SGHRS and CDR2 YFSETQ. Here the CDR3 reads CASSLWGDNNQPQHF. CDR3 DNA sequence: TGCGCCAGCAGCTTGTGGGGGGACAACAATCAGCCCCAGCATTTT.

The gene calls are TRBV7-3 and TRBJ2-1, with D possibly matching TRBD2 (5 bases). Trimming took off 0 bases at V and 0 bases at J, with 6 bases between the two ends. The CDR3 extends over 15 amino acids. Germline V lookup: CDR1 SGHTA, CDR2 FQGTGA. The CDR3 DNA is TGTGCCAGCAGCTTAACACGGGGCTCCTACAATGAGCAGTTCTTC. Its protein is CASSLTRGSYNEQFF. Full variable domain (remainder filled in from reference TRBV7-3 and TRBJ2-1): GAGVSQTPSNKVTEKGKYVELRCDPISGHTALYWYRQSLGQGPEFLIYFQGTGAADDSGLPNDRFFAVRPEGSVSTLKIQRTERGDSAVYLCASSLTRGSYNEQFFGPGTRLTVL.

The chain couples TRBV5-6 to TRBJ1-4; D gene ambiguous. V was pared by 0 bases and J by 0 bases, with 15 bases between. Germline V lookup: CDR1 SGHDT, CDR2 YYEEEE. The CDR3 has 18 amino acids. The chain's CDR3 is CASSLGSVLGATNEKLFF. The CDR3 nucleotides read TGTGCCAGCAGCTTGGGCAGCGTACTTGGTGCAACTAATGAAAAACTGTTTTTT.

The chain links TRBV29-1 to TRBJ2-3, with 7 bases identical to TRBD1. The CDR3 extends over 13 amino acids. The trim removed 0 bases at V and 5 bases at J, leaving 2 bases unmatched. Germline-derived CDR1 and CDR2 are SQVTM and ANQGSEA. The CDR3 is CSVEDNRGDTQYF. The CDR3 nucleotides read TGCAGCGTTGAAGATAACAGGGGAGATACGCAGTATTTT.

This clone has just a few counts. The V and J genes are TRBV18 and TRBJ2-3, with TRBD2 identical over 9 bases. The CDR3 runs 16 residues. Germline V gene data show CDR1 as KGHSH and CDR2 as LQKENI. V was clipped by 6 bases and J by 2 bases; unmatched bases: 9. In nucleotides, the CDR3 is TGTGCCAGCTCCTTAGCGGGGGATAGCGACACAGATACGCAGTATTTT. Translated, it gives CASSLAGDSDTDTQYF.

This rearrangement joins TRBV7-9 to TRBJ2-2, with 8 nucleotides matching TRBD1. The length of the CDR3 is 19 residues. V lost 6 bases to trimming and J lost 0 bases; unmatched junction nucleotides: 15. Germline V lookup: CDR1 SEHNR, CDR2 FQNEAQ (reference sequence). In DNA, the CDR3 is TGTGCCAGCAGTCAGAACAGGGGGTCTACGTTCGCGAACACCGGGGAGCTGTTTTTT. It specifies CASSQNRGSTFANTGELFF.

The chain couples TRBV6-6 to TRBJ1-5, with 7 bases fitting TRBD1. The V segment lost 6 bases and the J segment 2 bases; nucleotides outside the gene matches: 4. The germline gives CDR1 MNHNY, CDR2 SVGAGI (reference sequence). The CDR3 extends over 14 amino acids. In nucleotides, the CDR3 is TGTGCCAGCAGAAGACAGGGTGGCAATCAGCCCCAGCATTTT. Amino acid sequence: CASRRQGGNQPQHF.

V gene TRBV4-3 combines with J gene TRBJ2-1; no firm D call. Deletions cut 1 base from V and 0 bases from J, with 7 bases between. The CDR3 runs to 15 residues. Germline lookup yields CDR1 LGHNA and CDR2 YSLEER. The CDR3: CASSQATRSYNEQFF. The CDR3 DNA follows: TGCGCCAGCAGCCAAGCGACACGCTCCTACAATGAGCAGTTCTTC.

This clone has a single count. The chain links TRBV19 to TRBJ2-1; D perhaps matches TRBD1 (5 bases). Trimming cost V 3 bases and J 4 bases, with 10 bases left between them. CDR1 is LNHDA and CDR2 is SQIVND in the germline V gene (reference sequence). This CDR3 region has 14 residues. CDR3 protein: CASSMSRAYNEQFF. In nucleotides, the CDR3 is TGTGCCAGTAGTATGAGCAGGGCGTACAATGAGCAGTTCTTC.

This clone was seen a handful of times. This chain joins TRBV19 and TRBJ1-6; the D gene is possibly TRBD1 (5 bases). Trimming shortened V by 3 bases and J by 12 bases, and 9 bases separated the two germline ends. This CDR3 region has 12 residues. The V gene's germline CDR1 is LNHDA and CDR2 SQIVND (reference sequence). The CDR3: CASSISTEPLHF. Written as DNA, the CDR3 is TGTGCCAGTAGTATCTCGACAGAACCCCTCCACTTT.

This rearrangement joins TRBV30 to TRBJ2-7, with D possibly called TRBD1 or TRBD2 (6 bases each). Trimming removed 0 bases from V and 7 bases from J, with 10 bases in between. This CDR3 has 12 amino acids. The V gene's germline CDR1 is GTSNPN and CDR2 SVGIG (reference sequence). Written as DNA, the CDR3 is TGTGCCTGGAGTGTAGAGGGGGGAGAGCAGTACTTC. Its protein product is CAWSVEGGEQYF.